The 10 T cell receptor beta chains in this list originate from one sample, sequenced in a study of CD8 T cells in Susac syndrome. Random hexamers served to reverse transcribe roughly 0.5 to 1 ug RNA. TCRdb reprocessed the immunoSEQ multiplex PCR reads with MiXCR, giving one entry per CDR3 protein. The table records roughly 180,000 distinct CDR3 sequences, around 94% of them present only once. The sequencing sample was made of CD4+ T cells from PBMCs. All receptors come from a human donor with Susac syndrome.

This chain links TRBV19 with TRBJ1-1, with 10 bases fitting TRBD1. The V gene's germline CDR1 is LNHDA and CDR2 SQIVND (reference sequence). The CDR3 length is 15 residues. After removal of 8 bases from V and 5 bases from J, the junction contained 11 bases not matched to a gene. The CDR3: CASGPDRGRETEAFF. CDR3 nucleotides: TGTGCCAGTGGACCAGACAGGGGGCGGGAGACTGAAGCTTTCTTT. The full variable domain, its missing parts supplied by reference TRBV19 and TRBJ1-1, is DGGITQSPKYLFRKEGQNVTLSCEQNLNHDAMYWYRQDPGQGLRLIYYSQIVNDFQKGDIAEGYSVSREKKESFPLTVTSAQKNPTAFYLCASGPDRGRETEAFFGQGTRLTVV.

This sequence joins TRBV29-1 and TRBJ1-2; D ambiguous. CDR1 is SQVTM, CDR2 ANQGSEA, per germline. The germline V and J ends were trimmed by 4 bases and 4 bases, with 16 bases remaining between them. There are 14 residues in the CDR3. CDR3 in amino acids: CSVGEWGGVYGYTF. The DNA of the CDR3 is TGCAGCGTTGGGGAGTGGGGTGGCGTCTATGGCTACACCTTC.

The CDR3 here is CSVEGSEAFF. CDR3 DNA: TGCAGCGTTGAGGGTTCTGAAGCTTTCTTT. V is TRBV29-1 and J is TRBJ1-1; D is ambiguous. CDR3 size: 10 residues. Per germline, CDR1 SQVTM and CDR2 ANQGSEA. Trimming shortened V by 3 bases and J by 6 bases, and 5 bases separated the two germline ends.

The CDR3 spells CSAPGRHTGELFF. DNA of the CDR3: TGCAGTGCCCCGGGACGGCACACCGGGGAGCTGTTTTTT. The rearrangement links TRBV20-1 to TRBJ2-2; D tentatively reads TRBD1 or TRBD2 (5 bases each). CDR1 DFQATT and CDR2 SNEGSKA come from the germline V gene (reference sequence). The CDR3 consists of 13 residues. The V end lost 6 bases, the J end lost 3 bases, and 11 bases lay between the germline ends.

The chain links TRBV20-1 to TRBJ2-7; 9 bases align to TRBD2. J was trimmed by 6 bases and V by 5 bases; bases with no gene match: 5. This CDR3 spans 12 amino acids. Germline-derived CDR1 and CDR2 are DFQATT and SNEGSKA (reference sequence). For the CDR3, the DNA is TGCAGTGCTCCGGGACTAGCATCCGAGCAGTACTTC. This gives the protein CSAPGLASEQYF.

The chain is built from TRBV20-1 and TRBJ2-7; perhaps D is TRBD1 or TRBD2 (6 bases each). CDR1 DFQATT and CDR2 SNEGSKA come from the germline V gene (reference sequence). Trimming shortened V by 0 bases and J by 4 bases, and 16 bases separated the two germline ends. CDR3 length equals 15 residues. DNA for the CDR3: TGCAGTGCTAGAGATATAGGGGGGCAGACATACGAGCAGTACTTC. Encoded protein: CSARDIGGQTYEQYF.

This rearrangement joins TRBV6-1 to TRBJ1-1, with D perhaps TRBD1 (5 bases). CDR1 is MNHNS and CDR2 is SASEGT in the germline V gene. This CDR3 has 17 amino acids. Trimming pared 5 bases from V and 3 bases from J, leaving 22 bases between. CDR3 in DNA: TGTGCCAGCAGTAGATCCGGGACCCCTATCGTGGACACTGAAGCTTTCTTT. It is translated as CASSRSGTPIVDTEAFF.

The chain links TRBV20-1 to TRBJ2-3; D possibly matches TRBD1 or TRBD2 (5 bases each). V was pared by 2 bases and J by 0 bases, with 15 bases between. Germline CDR1 is DFQATT and CDR2 is SNEGSKA (reference sequence). The CDR3 is 16 residues long. CDR3 protein: CSARRGRFSSTDTQYF. CDR3 bases: TGCAGTGCTAGAAGGGGACGGTTCTCTAGCACAGATACGCAGTATTTT.

CDR3 residues: CASRPTGGNEQFF. Written as DNA, the CDR3 is TGTGCCAGTAGACCGACAGGGGGCAATGAGCAGTTCTTC. The J gene is TRBJ2-1, the V gene TRBV19; TRBD1 agrees at 9 bases. Germline loops: CDR1 LNHDA, CDR2 SQIVND (reference sequence). This CDR3 has 13 amino acids. The V segment lost 6 bases and the J segment 6 bases; nucleotides outside the gene matches: 3.

The rearrangement uses TRBV6-2 or TRBV6-3 and TRBJ2-6; TRBD1 matches 9 bases. J gave up 0 bases and V 8 bases, and 2 bases lay outside the gene matches. The CDR3 loop spans 15 amino acids. CDR1 is MNHEY and CDR2 is SVGEGT in the germline V gene. CDR3 sequence reads: CASATGGSGANVLTF. CDR3 nucleotides: TGTGCCAGCGCGACAGGGGGCTCTGGGGCCAACGTCCTGACTTTC.